These T cell receptor beta chains were read from a single sample in a study of technical replicates of blood from several donors. Sequencing used immunoSEQ multiplex PCR; TCRdb keeps in-frame clones, though not all of them. The sample has approximately 58,000 clones, around 84% seen once; the top ten hold 5.6%. The sample was PBMCs. These receptors were obtained from a human donor in good health. Some clones in this sample may be carry-over from other donors' samples. The conserved cysteine and the conserved F or W are not part of the CDR3 here.

j_call v_call cdr3_aa
TRBJ1-2 TRBV7-9 ASSTSQGANYGYT
TRBJ2-7 TRBV18 ASSSSSYEQY
TRBJ1-1 TRBV2 ASRLDRRNTEAF
TRBJ1-6 TRBV4-3 ASSQATGVSYNSPLH
TRBJ2-7 TRBV29-1 SVVPTGHPYEQY
TRBJ2-7 TRBV2 ASRQGYEQY
TRBJ2-3 TRBV7-9 ASSFGGSDTQY
TRBJ1-5 TRBV5-6 ASSLRGGDQPQH
TRBJ1-2 TRBV27 ASSRDREYGYT
TRBJ2-5 TRBV6-5 ASSYYGQAWY
TRBJ1-6 TRBV30 AWSVTGNSPLH
TRBJ2-1 TRBV5-6 ASSLVTGSKQF